This TCR beta chain emerged from a study of identical twins. In every case, the donor was a healthy Caucasian. Germline lookup yields CDR1 DFQATT and CDR2 SNEGSKA (reference sequence). The CDR3 loop spans 13 amino acids. V gave up 3 bases and J gave up 4 bases, with 13 bases separating them. A few counts support this clonotype. TCRdb fed the 5' RACE reads into MiXCR, producing one record per CDR3 protein. This table has 700,000 to 950,000 distinct CDR3 sequences, about 12% appearing once. This same sample was also part of a study on yellow fever vaccine responses in identical twins.

Input material: PBMCs. The receptor was isolated from a woman aged 18-35 years in good health. The rearrangement links TRBV20-1 to TRBJ2-7, with D possibly matching TRBD2 (6 bases). The CDR3 sequence is CSARDLSGYEQYF. For the CDR3, the DNA is TGCAGTGCTAGGGACCTGAGCGGGTACGAGCAGTACTTC.